Listed below are T cell receptor beta chains from one sample, sequenced in a study of blood T cell repertoires in COVID-19. TCRdb keeps only in-frame clones here, not all; method: immunoSEQ multiplex PCR. The sample holds approximately 200,000 clones, more than 75% seen once. The sample consisted of PBMCs or T cells enriched from blood (not recorded which). These receptors came from a woman between 40 and 55 years old with acute COVID-19. The CDR3 runs from the conserved cysteine through the conserved F or W. The D gene is left open where the match is weak. A row's size may be missing; if present it is once, few, many or a size class.

D	size	V	J	CDR3	DNA
-	few	TRBV19	TRBJ2-7	CASSNPGISSYEQYF	TGTGCCAGTAGTAACCCCGGGATTAGCTCCTACGAGCAGTACTTC
TRBD1	-	TRBV10-2	TRBJ1-2	CASSDPGRGGKGYGYTF	TGCGCCAGCAGTGATCCCGGTAGAGGGGGCAAGGGCTATGGCTACACCTTC
-	-	TRBV7-3	TRBJ1-2	CASSPGRALAYGYTF	TGTGCCAGCAGCCCCGGCAGGGCGCTGGCCTATGGCTACACCTTC
-	once	TRBV25-1	TRBJ1-6	CASSADSHTSPLHF	TGTGCCAGCAGTGCGGACAGCCACACTTCACCCCTCCACTTT
TRBD2	-	TRBV3-1/TRBV3-2	TRBJ2-5	CASSQAGLADQETQYF	TGTGCCAGCAGCCAAGCGGGACTAGCGGACCAAGAGACCCAGTACTTC
-	-	TRBV18	TRBJ2-7	CASSATVAYEQYF	TGTGCCAGCTCAGCCACAGTGGCCTACGAGCAGTACTTC
TRBD1	few	TRBV5-4	TRBJ1-4	CASGPGGLREKLFF	TGTGCCAGCGGCCCAGGGGGTCTTAGAGAAAAACTGTTTTTT
TRBD1	few	TRBV2	TRBJ1-4	CASRRDRAGKLFF	TGTGCCAGCAGGCGGGACAGGGCTGGAAAACTGTTTTTT
-	-	TRBV10-3	TRBJ2-3	CAISVGLARTDTQYF	TGTGCCATCAGTGTGGGCCTCGCCAGGACAGATACGCAGTATTTT
-	-	TRBV28	TRBJ1-2	CASSRGDRTNYGYTF	TGTGCCAGCAGCCGAGGCGACAGGACTAACTATGGCTACACCTTC
-	-	TRBV19	TRBJ1-1	CASIPQGTYMNTEAFF	TGTGCCAGTATCCCGCAGGGGACATACATGAACACTGAAGCTTTCTTT
-	-	TRBV27	TRBJ2-1	CASSLGGGTGNEQFF	TGTGCCAGCAGCCTAGGCGGCGGAACAGGCAATGAGCAGTTCTTC
-	-	TRBV2	TRBJ1-1	CASSEIGATAFF	TGTGCCAGCAGTGAGATAGGGGCTACAGCTTTCTTT
-	-	TRBV6-5	TRBJ1-5	CASRRQGNQPQHF	TGTGCCAGCAGACGGCAGGGGAATCAGCCCCAGCATTTT
TRBD2	-	TRBV7-6	TRBJ2-3	CASSVGLAGIHVDTQYF	TGTGCCAGCAGCGTCGGACTAGCGGGAATACACGTGGATACGCAGTATTTT
-	-	TRBV11-1	TRBJ1-2	CASSPQTGSSGGYTF	TGTGCCAGCAGCCCACAGACAGGATCAAGCGGTGGCTACACCTTC
-	-	TRBV18	TRBJ1-4	CASSITATNEKLFF	TGTGCCAGCTCAATAACAGCAACTAATGAAAAACTGTTTTTT
-	once	TRBV7-8	TRBJ2-5	CASSLGRRETQYF	TGTGCCAGCAGCTTAGGCCGCCGGGAGACCCAGTACTTC
TRBD1	-	TRBV19	TRBJ1-6	CASSSDRANSPLHF	TGTGCCAGTAGTTCGGACAGGGCGAATTCACCCCTCCACTTT
TRBD2	-	TRBV10-3	TRBJ2-1	CAISAQRGGLYNEQFF	TGTGCCATCAGTGCACAGCGGGGGGGGTTATACAATGAGCAGTTCTTC
-	-	TRBV6-2/TRBV6-3	TRBJ2-6	CASSYSELSGANVLTF	TGTGCCAGCAGTTACTCGGAGCTCTCTGGGGCCAACGTCCTGACTTTC
-	-	TRBV3-1/TRBV3-2	TRBJ1-1	CASSQGAPGLTEAFF	TGTGCCAGCAGCCAAGGGGCTCCAGGCCTCACTGAAGCTTTCTTT
TRBD1	-	TRBV9	TRBJ2-2	CASSVTGANTGELFF	TGTGCCAGCAGCGTAACAGGGGCGAACACCGGGGAGCTGTTTTTT
TRBD1	-	TRBV2	TRBJ2-7	CASGQVPQAEQYF	TGTGCCAGCGGACAGGTCCCCCAGGCCGAGCAGTACTTC
-	-	TRBV18	TRBJ1-4	CASSPSGSSEKLFF	TGTGCCAGCTCACCATCAGGGTCCAGCGAAAAACTGTTTTTT
TRBD1	few	TRBV5-4	TRBJ1-6	CASTPGGSSYNSPLHF	TGTGCCAGCACCCCAGGGGGAAGCTCCTATAATTCACCCCTCCACTTT
-	few	TRBV15	TRBJ1-3	CATSRELAARNTIYF	TGTGCCACCAGCAGAGAATTGGCCGCTCGAAACACCATATATTTT
TRBD2	-	TRBV27	TRBJ2-1	CASSTSGYNEQFF	TGTGCCAGCAGCACTAGCGGCTACAATGAGCAGTTCTTC
TRBD2	once	TRBV19	TRBJ2-7	CASSVKTSGSGEQYF	TGTGCCAGTAGTGTCAAGACTAGCGGGAGTGGCGAGCAGTACTTC
-	-	TRBV11-2	TRBJ1-6	CASRSRDTSYNSPLHF	TGTGCCAGCAGGTCCAGGGACACCTCCTATAATTCACCCCTCCACTTT
TRBD1	-	TRBV7-7	TRBJ2-5	CASSWGQGVLGTQYF	TGTGCTAGCAGTTGGGGACAGGGAGTTCTGGGGACCCAGTACTTC
TRBD1	-	TRBV11-2	TRBJ1-2	CASSSGQGGGYTF	TGTGCCAGCAGCTCCGGACAGGGGGGTGGCTACACCTTC
-	-	TRBV30	TRBJ2-7	CAWRSSSYEQYF	TGTGCCTGGAGGTCGAGCTCCTACGAGCAGTACTTC
-	-	TRBV12-3/TRBV12-4	TRBJ1-2	CASSLRIYGYTF	TGTGCCAGCAGTTTACGTATCTATGGCTACACCTTC
TRBD2	-	TRBV7-2	TRBJ2-5	CASSLATSGTQETQYF	TGTGCCAGCAGCTTGGCGACTAGCGGGACACAAGAGACCCAGTACTTC
-	-	TRBV3-1/TRBV3-2	TRBJ2-1	CASSQGGPYNEQFF	TGTGCCAGCAGCCAAGGTGGCCCGTACAATGAGCAGTTCTTC
TRBD1	-	TRBV18	TRBJ2-2	CASSPLTGDNTGELFF	TGTGCCAGCTCACCACTCACAGGGGATAACACCGGGGAGCTGTTTTTT
-	-	TRBV14	TRBJ2-7	CASSLTGYEQYF	TGTGCCAGCAGCCTAACAGGGTACGAGCAGTACTTC
TRBD2	-	TRBV14	TRBJ2-1	CASSRAGGLSYNEQFF	TGTGCCAGCAGCCGAGCGGGAGGCCTCTCCTACAATGAGCAGTTCTTC
TRBD2	-	TRBV4-2	TRBJ2-7	CASSQEAGSSYEQYF	TGTGCCAGCAGCCAAGAAGCGGGGAGCTCCTACGAGCAGTACTTC
-	once	TRBV19	TRBJ1-3	CASSQQQSGNTIYF	TGTGCCAGTAGCCAACAGCAGTCAGGAAACACCATATATTTT
-	-	TRBV10-1	TRBJ2-6	CASSDRSGANVLTF	TGCGCCAGCAGTGACCGGTCGGGGGCCAACGTCCTGACTTTC
TRBD2	once	TRBV9	TRBJ2-1	CASSAPMTSGPYNEQFF	TGTGCCAGCAGCGCCCCGATGACTAGCGGTCCATACAATGAGCAGTTCTTC
-	-	TRBV20-1	TRBJ1-2	CSASGGYTF	TGCAGTGCTAGCGGTGGCTACACCTTC
-	many	TRBV11-2	TRBJ1-1	CASSFSGSNTEAFF	TGTGCCAGCAGCTTTTCAGGGTCGAACACTGAAGCTTTCTTT
TRBD1	-	TRBV11-2	TRBJ1-1	CASSLGQGGFRGTEAFF	TGTGCCAGCAGCTTAGGACAGGGGGGCTTTAGGGGCACTGAAGCTTTCTTT
-	once	TRBV10-3	TRBJ1-1	CAISGQDNTEAFF	TGTGCCATCAGTGGACAGGACAACACTGAAGCTTTCTTT
-	-	TRBV12-2	TRBJ1-5	CASRFRSQGYSNQPQHF	TGTGCAAGTCGCTTTCGATCACAGGGGTATAGCAATCAGCCCCAGCATTTT
-	-	TRBV28	TRBJ1-5	CASSIVETWGNQPQHF	TGTGCCAGCAGTATCGTGGAGACTTGGGGCAATCAGCCCCAGCATTTT
TRBD1	-	TRBV5-1	TRBJ1-1	CASDDGGTGGTEAFF	TGCGCCAGCGACGACGGCGGGACAGGAGGCACTGAAGCTTTCTTT
TRBD1	-	TRBV4-1	TRBJ2-7	CASSQEEDRGRYEQYF	TGCGCCAGCAGCCAAGAGGAGGACAGGGGGAGATACGAGCAGTACTTC
-	-	TRBV6-1	TRBJ1-5	CASSENRVHQPQHF	TGTGCCAGCAGTGAAAACAGGGTGCATCAGCCCCAGCATTTT
TRBD2	-	TRBV25-1	TRBJ2-1	CASMSSGRGFEQFF	TGTGCCAGTATGTCTAGCGGGAGAGGGTTTGAGCAGTTCTTC
TRBD2	-	TRBV28	TRBJ2-7	CASSLTSGSWSSYEQYF	TGTGCCAGCAGTTTAACTAGCGGGAGTTGGAGCTCCTACGAGCAGTACTTC
TRBD2	-	TRBV10-3	TRBJ2-5	CAISESPSGIGGETQYF	TGTGCCATCAGTGAGTCCCCTAGCGGGATCGGGGGAGAGACCCAGTACTTC
-	-	TRBV29-1	TRBJ2-7	CSVEVRGYEQYF	TGCAGCGTTGAGGTTAGGGGGTACGAGCAGTACTTC
TRBD1	-	TRBV6-5	TRBJ1-5	CASSYPGTGGGQPQHF	TGTGCCAGCAGTTACCCAGGGACAGGGGGAGGTCAGCCCCAGCATTTT
-	-	TRBV19	TRBJ2-5	CASSDGKGRGQETQYF	TGTGCCAGTAGTGACGGGAAGGGTCGGGGCCAAGAGACCCAGTACTTC
-	once	TRBV20-1	TRBJ1-2	CVKRASNGYTF	TGCGTAAAGAGGGCCAGCAATGGCTACACCTTC
-	-	TRBV25-1	TRBJ1-5	CASSPGGGNQPQHF	TGTGCCAGCAGCCCTGGGGGAGGGAATCAGCCCCAGCATTTT